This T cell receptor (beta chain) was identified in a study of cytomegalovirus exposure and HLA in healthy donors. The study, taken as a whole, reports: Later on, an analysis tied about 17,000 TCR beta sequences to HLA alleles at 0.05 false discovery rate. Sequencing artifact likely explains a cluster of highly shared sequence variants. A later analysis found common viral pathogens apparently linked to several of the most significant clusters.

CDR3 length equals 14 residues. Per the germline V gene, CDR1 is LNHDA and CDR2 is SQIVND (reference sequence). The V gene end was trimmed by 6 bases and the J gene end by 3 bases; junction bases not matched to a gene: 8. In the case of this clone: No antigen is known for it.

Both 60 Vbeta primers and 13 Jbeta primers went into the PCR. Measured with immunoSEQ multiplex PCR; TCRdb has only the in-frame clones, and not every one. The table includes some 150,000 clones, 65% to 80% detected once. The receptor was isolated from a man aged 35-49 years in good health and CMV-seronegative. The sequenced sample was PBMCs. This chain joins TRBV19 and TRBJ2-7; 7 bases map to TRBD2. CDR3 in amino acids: CASRLTAGIYEQYF. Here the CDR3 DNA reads TGTGCCAGTAGACTGACAGCGGGGATCTACGAGCAGTACTTC.